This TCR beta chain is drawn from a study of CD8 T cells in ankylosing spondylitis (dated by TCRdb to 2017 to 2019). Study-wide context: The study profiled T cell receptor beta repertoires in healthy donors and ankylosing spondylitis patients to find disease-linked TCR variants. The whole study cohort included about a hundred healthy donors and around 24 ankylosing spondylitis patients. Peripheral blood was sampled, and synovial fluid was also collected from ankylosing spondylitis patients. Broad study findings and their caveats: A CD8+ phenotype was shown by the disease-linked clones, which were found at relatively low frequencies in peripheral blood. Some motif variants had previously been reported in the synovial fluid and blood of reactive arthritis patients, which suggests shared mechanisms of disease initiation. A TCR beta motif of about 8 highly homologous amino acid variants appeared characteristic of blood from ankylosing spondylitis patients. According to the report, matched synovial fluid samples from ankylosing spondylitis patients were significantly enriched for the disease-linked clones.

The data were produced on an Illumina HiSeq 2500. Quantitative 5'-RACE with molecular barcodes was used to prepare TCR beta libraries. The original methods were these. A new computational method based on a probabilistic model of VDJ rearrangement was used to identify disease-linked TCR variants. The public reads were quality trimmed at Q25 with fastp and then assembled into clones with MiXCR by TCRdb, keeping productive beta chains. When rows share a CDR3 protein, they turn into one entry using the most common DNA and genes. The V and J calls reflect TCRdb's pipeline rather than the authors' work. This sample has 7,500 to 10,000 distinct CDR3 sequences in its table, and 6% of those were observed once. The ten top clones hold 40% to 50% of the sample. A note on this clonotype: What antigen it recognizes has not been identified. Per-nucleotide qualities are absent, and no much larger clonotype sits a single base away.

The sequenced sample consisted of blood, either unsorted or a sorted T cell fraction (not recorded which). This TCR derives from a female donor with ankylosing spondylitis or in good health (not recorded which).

The DNA sequence is TGTGCCAGCAGCGTAGAGGGGACTAGCTGGGACAATGAGCAGTTCTTC. It translates as CASSVEGTSWDNEQFF. This chain is built from TRBV9 and TRBJ2-1; 9 nucleotides in the junction match TRBD2. The cysteine opens and the phenylalanine closes a CDR3 of 16 amino acids. The sequence is cut down to CDR3 DNA, 48 bases in frame from base 1. As encoded in the germline V gene, CDR1 is SGDLS while CDR2 is YYNGEE. V is cut back by 0 bases and J by 5 bases, with 6 bases in the junction unmatched.